These 21 T cell receptor beta chains were sequenced from one sample in a study of blood T cell repertoires in COVID-19. TCRdb's copy holds only in-frame clones and misses some; the assay was immunoSEQ multiplex PCR. The table has 200,000 to 250,000 clones, 84% seen once. Sequencing used peripheral blood. All receptors come from a woman aged 45-59 years with active or convalescent COVID-19.

The chain joins TRBV28 to TRBJ2-1, with TRBD2 identical over 8 bases. The CDR3 totals 17 residues. Germline V lookup: CDR1 MDHEN, CDR2 SYDVKM. The ends lost 5 bases at V and 8 bases at J; junction bases unmatched: 17. The CDR3 region has the DNA TGTGCCAGCAGTACGCCGCCACTGATCGGGGGGGTCGATGAGCAGTTCTTC. It encodes CASSTPPLIGGVDEQFF.

This clone was counted a single time. The rearrangement joins TRBV15 to TRBJ2-5; D perhaps matches TRBD2 (6 bases). The V gene's germline CDR1 is LNHNV and CDR2 YYDKDF (reference sequence). Trimming cost V 3 bases and J 5 bases, with 10 bases left between them. CDR3 length equals 13 residues. DNA of the CDR3: TGTGCCACCAGCAGGGCGGGGAGGGAGACCCAGTACTTC. This sequence encodes CATSRAGRETQYF. Together with reference TRBV15 and TRBJ2-5, the CDR3 gives the full variable domain: DAMVIQNPRYQVTQFGKPVTLSCSQTLNHNVMYWYQQKSSQAPKLLFHYYDKDFNNEADTPDNFQSRRPNTSFCFLDIRSPGLGDTAMYLCATSRAGRETQYFGPGTRLLVL.

The table lists this clone with a few counts. The chain has TRBV6-5 and TRBJ1-4, with D hard to call. The CDR3 runs to 13 residues. Germline V lookup: CDR1 MNHEY, CDR2 SVGAGI. With 7 bases removed from V and 5 bases from J, the gap between germline ends came to 11 bases. For the CDR3, the DNA is TGTGCCAGCAAGGAAAAGAGGAATGAAAAACTGTTTTTT. It yields the protein CASKEKRNEKLFF.

V and J are TRBV29-1 and TRBJ1-2; TRBD1 aligns across 7 bases. V lost 7 bases and J lost 1; bases outside the gene matches: 15. This CDR3 has 16 residues. Germline CDR1 reads SQVTM; CDR2 reads ANQGSEA. CDR3 region: CSAPGTENLVNYGYTF. Here the CDR3 DNA reads TGCAGCGCTCCCGGGACAGAAAACCTCGTTAACTATGGCTACACCTTC.

The rearrangement uses TRBV11-1 and TRBJ2-7; 7 bases fit TRBD2. This CDR3 is built from 15 residues. CDR1 is SGHAT, CDR2 FQDESV, per germline (reference sequence). The ends lost 2 bases at V and 3 bases at J; junction bases unmatched: 7. The CDR3: CASSLQRGSVYEQYV. Written as DNA, the CDR3 is TGTGCCAGCAGCTTACAGCGGGGAAGTGTCTACGAGCAGTACGTC.

The J gene is TRBJ1-2, the V gene TRBV19, with D possibly being TRBD1 (6 bases). The CDR3 length is 16 residues. Germline CDR1 and CDR2: LNHDA and SQIVND (reference sequence). Deletions cut 2 bases from V and 6 bases from J, with 19 bases between. Here the CDR3 DNA reads TGTGCCAGTAGTATAACCGGACAGCCAATCATCGATGGCTACACCTTC. It specifies CASSITGQPIIDGYTF.

This clone appeared once. This sequence joins TRBV7-8 and TRBJ2-2, with TRBD2 as a possible D gene (6 bases). V was cut by 5 bases and J by 6 bases, with 19 bases left in between. Germline V gene sequence: CDR1 SGHVS, CDR2 FQNEAQ. The CDR3 runs to 16 residues. For the CDR3, the DNA is TGTGCCAGCAGCATTCCCGGCTCCGGGGGACCCGGGGAGCTGTTTTTT. Its protein is CASSIPGSGGPGELFF.

This chain links TRBV28 with TRBJ2-1; the D gene is possibly TRBD1 (6 bases). The V gene's germline CDR1 is MDHEN and CDR2 SYDVKM. The V gene lost 7 bases and the J gene lost 5 bases, with 21 bases spanning the gap. This CDR3 has 16 residues. The CDR3 nucleotides read TGTGCCAGCACCCTCCCAGAGGGCCCAGGGGACAATGAGCAGTTCTTC. Protein product: CASTLPEGPGDNEQFF.

This chain links TRBV27 with TRBJ2-5, with 7 bases fitting TRBD2. This CDR3 region has 13 residues. J was trimmed by 3 bases and V by 3 bases; bases with no gene match: 1. Germline V gene data show CDR1 as MNHEY and CDR2 as SMNVEV (reference sequence). The CDR3 DNA sequence: TGTGCCAGCAGTTTCGGGGGGAAAGAGACCCAGTACTTC. Encoded protein: CASSFGGKETQYF.

The chain links TRBV5-6 to TRBJ2-1, with a possible D match to TRBD1 (6 bases). V lost 0 bases and J 9 bases, leaving 10 bases between the germline ends. Germline V gene data show CDR1 as SGHDT and CDR2 as YYEEEE. The CDR3 covers 13 residues. CDR3 coding DNA: TGTGCCAGCAGCTTGGACAGGGTGAGTGAGCAGTTCTTC. Translation: CASSLDRVSEQFF.

The rearrangement links TRBV4-1 to TRBJ2-2; a possible D gene is TRBD2 (5 bases). In germline, CDR1 is MGHRA, CDR2 YSYEKL. The CDR3 has 14 residues. V lost 1 base and J lost 4, with 7 bases in between. The CDR3 reads CASSQVGGTGELFF. The CDR3 DNA is TGCGCCAGCAGCCAAGTAGGAGGCACCGGGGAGCTGTTTTTT.

The chain recombines TRBV7-3 with TRBJ2-2, with TRBD1 matching over 7 bases. The CDR3 has 15 residues. Germline CDR1 SGHTA, CDR2 FQGTGA. V gave up 1 base and J gave up 3 bases; unmatched junction bases: 2. The CDR3 region has the DNA TGTGCCAGCAGCTTAAAGGGGGCTGACACCGGGGAGCTGTTTTTT. Encoded protein: CASSLKGADTGELFF.

This chain uses TRBV3-1 (or the pseudogene TRBV3-2) with TRBJ1-4, with 7 bases that match TRBD1. Per germline, CDR1 LGHDT and CDR2 YNNKEL (reference sequence). The CDR3 is made up of 15 amino acids. J was trimmed by 8 bases and V by 3 bases; bases with no gene match: 9. CDR3 in DNA: TGTGCCAGCAGCCAGGATCAGGGGGGTGGCGAAAAACTGTTTTTT. It encodes CASSQDQGGGEKLFF.

The chain recombines TRBV28 with TRBJ1-1; no reliable D call. Per germline, CDR1 MDHEN and CDR2 SYDVKM. The CDR3 has 12 residues. The ends were cut back, 2 bases at V and 8 bases at J, with 9 bases in the middle. CDR3 amino acids: CASSLGAREAFF. DNA of the CDR3: TGTGCCAGCAGTTTAGGCGCGCGGGAAGCTTTCTTT.

This chain connects TRBV28 to TRBJ2-1; 14 bases fit TRBD2. The CDR3 totals 17 residues. With V trimmed by 4 bases and J by 6 bases, 8 bases remained unmatched. The germline V gene has CDR1 MDHEN and CDR2 SYDVKM. The CDR3 DNA is TGTGCCAGCAGTTCCACCGGACTAGCGGGAGGTTTCAATGAGCAGTTCTTC. Protein product: CASSSTGLAGGFNEQFF.

The chain recombines TRBV10-3 with TRBJ2-1; 8 bases are shared with TRBD2. V lost 0 bases and J lost 3; bases outside the gene matches: 4. The CDR3 extends over 16 amino acids. Germline CDR1 is ENHRY and CDR2 is SYGVKD. CDR3: CAISESERGNYNEQFF. The CDR3 bases are TGTGCCATCAGTGAGTCAGAGCGGGGGAACTACAATGAGCAGTTCTTC.

The chain couples TRBV25-1 to TRBJ2-5; D not certain. This CDR3 spans 13 amino acids. The germline V and J ends were trimmed by 4 bases and 1 base, with 7 bases remaining between them. Looked up from germline, CDR1 is MGHDK and CDR2 is SYGVNS. CDR3 in DNA: TGTGCCAGCAGTGCGCGATTCCAAGAGACCCAGTACTTC. This sequence encodes CASSARFQETQYF. The variable domain in full, with the rest retrieved from reference TRBV25-1 and TRBJ2-5, is EADIYQTPRYLVIGTGKKITLECSQTMGHDKMYWYQQDPGMELHLIHYSYGVNSTEKGDLSSESTVSRIRTEHFPLTLESARPSHTSQYLCASSARFQETQYFGPGTRLLVL.

The chain is built from TRBV7-9 and TRBJ1-3; tentative D call: TRBD1 (5 bases). The CDR3 covers 13 residues. The V gene's germline CDR1 is SEHNR and CDR2 FQNEAQ (reference sequence). Trimming removed 1 base from V and 6 bases from J, with 7 bases in between. For the CDR3, the DNA is TGTGCCAGCAGCTTAGTACAGGAAAACACCATATATTTT. It translates to CASSLVQENTIYF.

V usage is TRBV10-1 and J usage is TRBJ2-3; TRBD2 agrees at 7 bases. CDR1 and CDR2 (germline): WNHNN, SYGVQD (reference sequence). The ends lost 3 bases at V and 1 base at J; junction bases unmatched: 4. The CDR3 sequence is 15 residues long. CDR3: CASSERLAGTDTQYF. The CDR3 nucleotides are TGCGCCAGCAGTGAACGCCTAGCGGGCACAGATACGCAGTATTTT.

The V and J genes are TRBV5-5 and TRBJ1-6; D uncertain. Trimming cost V 6 bases and J 3 bases, with 10 bases left between them. The germline V gene has CDR1 SGHKS and CDR2 YYEKEE (reference sequence). The CDR3 contains 14 residues. The CDR3, as DNA: TGTGCCAGCATGACTGCCCTCTATAATTCACCCCTCCACTTT. As protein: CASMTALYNSPLHF.

J is TRBJ1-2 and V is TRBV12-5, with 7 nucleotides matching TRBD1. The CDR3 consists of 11 residues. CDR1 and CDR2 from the germline V gene are LGHNT and FRNRAP. Unmatched junction bases numbered 3, after V lost 7 bases and J lost 7 bases. CDR3 region: CASVNRGGYTF. Here the CDR3 DNA reads TGTGCTAGTGTTAACAGGGGTGGCTACACCTTC.